The rows below give T cell receptor beta chains drawn from one sample of a study of T cells after posttransplantation cyclophosphamide. Libraries were prepared by immunoSEQ multiplex PCR; TCRdb keeps only in-frame clonotypes and omits some of them. This sample comprises approximately 40,000 clones, none seen once only. The sample taken for sequencing was PBMCs. These TCRs come from a man in his forties in good health, CMV-negative, and a related stem cell transplant donor. CDR3s include the opening cysteine and the closing phenylalanine or tryptophan. A D gene is named only where the DNA matches it firmly. Size is omitted from some rows. Given values are once, few, many or a class for expanded clones.

D	J	V	size	CDR3	DNA
TRBD2	TRBJ2-1	TRBV7-8	.	CASSLGGLAGPAIGEQFF	TGTGCCAGCAGCTTAGGGGGACTAGCGGGTCCGGCCATAGGTGAGCAGTTCTTC
.	TRBJ2-5	TRBV7-3	few	CASSRRSQGSGETQYF	TGTGCCAGCAGCCGTCGAAGCCAGGGAAGTGGGGAGACCCAGTACTTC
.	TRBJ2-6	TRBV13	many	CASGDRTSGANVLTF	TGTGCCAGCGGTGACAGGACCTCTGGGGCCAACGTCCTGACTTTC
.	TRBJ2-2	TRBV11-3	many	CASSLYFTGELFF	TGTGCCAGCAGCTTATACTTCACCGGGGAGCTGTTTTTT
.	TRBJ1-1	TRBV6-6	many	CASSYPPGDTEAFF	TGTGCCAGCAGTTACCCTCCAGGGGACACTGAAGCTTTCTTT
TRBD1	TRBJ1-5	TRBV6-5	many	CASSSGQGAYQPQHF	TGTGCCAGCAGTTCTGGACAGGGGGCCTATCAGCCCCAGCATTTT
.	TRBJ1-6	TRBV6-1	few	CASLLRTQSSPLHF	TGTGCCAGCTTACTTAGGACACAAAGTTCACCCCTCCACTTT
TRBD1	TRBJ2-7	TRBV28	many	CASRPGQRYEQYF	TGTGCCAGCAGACCGGGACAGCGCTACGAGCAGTACTTC
.	TRBJ1-6	TRBV6-5	many	CASSSRGGLGSPLHF	TGTGCCAGCAGTTCCCGGGGGGGTTTAGGTTCACCCCTCCACTTT
.	TRBJ2-7	TRBV11-2	many	CASSRGTDPSYEQYF	TGTGCCAGCAGCCGGGGGACGGACCCATCCTACGAGCAGTACTTC
TRBD2	TRBJ2-3	TRBV11-2	many	CASSSRQREVTDTQYF	TGTGCCAGCAGCTCCCGACAGCGGGAGGTCACAGATACGCAGTATTTT
.	TRBJ2-2	TRBV2	many	CASTGQYTGELFF	TGTGCCAGCACCGGACAGTACACCGGGGAGCTGTTTTTT
TRBD1	TRBJ1-1	TRBV5-1	many	CASSLAGQEAFF	TGCGCCAGCAGCTTGGCGGGACAGGAAGCTTTCTTT
.	TRBJ1-4	TRBV19	many	CASNDLREKLFF	TGTGCCAGTAATGATTTGAGGGAAAAACTGTTTTTT
TRBD2	TRBJ2-1	TRBV7-8	.	CASSLARTSGTNEQFF	TGTGCCAGCAGCTTAGCTCGGACTAGCGGGACCAATGAGCAGTTCTTC
.	TRBJ2-2	TRBV28	few	CASSLIIGRWNTGELFF	TGTGCCAGCAGTTTAATTATTGGCAGATGGAACACCGGGGAGCTGTTTTTT
.	TRBJ1-4	TRBV6-5	many	CASRGQLDEKLFF	TGTGCCAGCAGAGGACAGCTGGATGAAAAACTGTTTTTT
.	TRBJ1-3	TRBV19	many	CASSILYRGSGNTIYF	TGTGCCAGTAGTATTCTTTATAGGGGATCTGGAAACACCATATATTTT
TRBD1	TRBJ2-3	TRBV15	many	CATNDWGQGYTDTQYF	TGTGCCACCAACGACTGGGGACAGGGGTACACAGATACGCAGTATTTT
TRBD2	TRBJ2-3	TRBV19	.	CASTSTSGKGTDTQYF	TGTGCCAGTACCTCGACTAGCGGGAAGGGGACAGATACGCAGTATTTT
TRBD1	TRBJ1-2	TRBV2	many	CASMEGQGAYGYTF	TGTGCCAGCATGGAAGGACAGGGGGCGTATGGCTACACCTTC
.	TRBJ2-3	TRBV6-5	many	CASSYSWGGTDTQYF	TGTGCCAGCAGTTACTCGTGGGGGGGCACAGATACGCAGTATTTT
TRBD1	TRBJ1-1	TRBV19	many	CASSRDRRMNTEAFF	TGTGCCAGTAGTAGGGACAGGAGAATGAACACTGAAGCTTTCTTT
TRBD2	TRBJ2-1	TRBV2	many	CASSEYLAGYNEQFF	TGTGCCAGCAGTGAATATCTAGCGGGATACAATGAGCAGTTCTTC